This entry lists 29 T cell receptor beta chains sequenced from one sample in a study of early T cells in non-severe SARS-CoV-2 infection. MiXCR, run by TCRdb on the 5' RACE reads, gives a single entry per CDR3 protein. This sample has roughly 26,000 distinct CDR3 sequences, with approximately 5% found just once. The source material was whole blood. The source is an adult who was a healthcare worker with PCR-confirmed SARS-CoV-2 infection or an uninfected control (not recorded which).

There are many counts of this clonotype. V gene TRBV6-6 combines with J gene TRBJ1-2, with D possibly matching TRBD1 (6 bases). The CDR3 consists of 11 residues. Germline values: CDR1 MNHNY, CDR2 SVGAGI (reference sequence). The V gene lost 5 bases and the J gene lost 13 bases, with 14 bases spanning the gap. Here the CDR3 reads CASSTPGAGTF. The CDR3 DNA sequence: TGTGCCAGCAGTACCCCAGGGGCCGGCACCTTC.

This clonotype was recorded many times. CDR3 DNA sequence: TGCAGTGCTGAACAGGGGGCAGATACGCAGTATTTT. Translation gives CSAEQGADTQYF. V is TRBV20-1 and J is TRBJ2-3; TRBD1 agrees at 8 bases. From germline, CDR1 is DFQATT and CDR2 SNEGSKA (reference sequence). The CDR3 runs 12 residues. J was trimmed by 4 bases and V by 5 bases; bases with no gene match: 2.

This clonotype was seen at least ten times. The chain combines TRBV12-3 or TRBV12-4 with TRBJ1-1; D unclear. The CDR3 has 12 amino acids. The V gene lost 3 bases and the J gene lost 2 bases, with 4 bases spanning the gap. CDR3: CASSFRNTEAFF. The DNA for the CDR3 is TGTGCCAGCAGTTTTCGTAACACTGAAGCTTTCTTT.

This clonotype was seen a handful of times. This chain links TRBV6-6 with TRBJ2-5, with D perhaps TRBD2 (5 bases). CDR1 MNHNY and CDR2 SVGAGI come from the germline V gene (reference sequence). The CDR3 has 12 residues. With 8 bases removed from V and 4 bases from J, the gap between germline ends came to 11 bases. CDR3 nucleotides: TGTGCCAGCCAGCGTCGGGGAGAGACCCAGTACTTC. Amino acid sequence: CASQRRGETQYF.

This clonotype came up a few times. This chain joins TRBV2 and TRBJ2-1, with 10 positions matching TRBD2. Per the germline V gene, CDR1 is SNHLY and CDR2 is FYNNEI. CDR3 length: 15 residues. Trimming at V came to 3 bases and at J to 2 bases, leaving 1 base not matched to a gene. CDR3 in amino acids: CASSESGGAYNEQFF. CDR3 bases: TGTGCCAGCAGTGAGAGCGGGGGGGCCTACAATGAGCAGTTCTTC.

There are many counts of this clonotype. This rearrangement joins TRBV3-1 to TRBJ1-4; 10 positions agree with TRBD1. J was trimmed by 7 bases and V by 3 bases; bases with no gene match: 5. Germline assignment: CDR1 LGHDT and CDR2 YNNKEL (reference sequence). The CDR3 totals 15 residues. CDR3 DNA sequence: TGTGCCAGCAGCCAGGGGGACAGGGGAGGTGAAAAACTGTTTTTT. Translating it yields CASSQGDRGGEKLFF. The whole variable domain, remainder taken from reference TRBV3-1 and TRBJ1-4, is DTAVSQTPKYLVTQMGNDKSIKCEQNLGHDTMYWYKQDSKKFLKIMFSYNNKELIINETVPNRFSPKSPDKAHLNLHINSLELGDSAVYFCASSQGDRGGEKLFFGSGTQLSVL.

This clonotype was found many times. The chain joins TRBV7-8 to TRBJ1-1; a possible D gene is TRBD1 (6 bases). Germline lookup yields CDR1 SGHVS and CDR2 FQNEAQ. The CDR3 runs 16 residues. Trimming took 5 bases from V and 4 from J, leaving 20 bases between them. This CDR3 is CASSEGQLLGGTEAFF. CDR3 nucleotides: TGTGCCAGCAGCGAAGGACAGCTCCTCGGGGGCACTGAAGCTTTCTTT.

This clonotype was recorded many times. The rearrangement links TRBV10-1 to TRBJ2-7; 11 positions agree with TRBD1. CDR1 is WNHNN and CDR2 is SYGVQD in the germline V gene (reference sequence). V shed 6 bases, J shed 6 bases, and the junction held 4 bases outside the gene matches. The CDR3 totals 13 residues. CDR3 nucleotides: TGCGCCAGCAGCCCCGGGACAGGGGGCGAGCAGTACTTC. Protein product: CASSPGTGGEQYF.

The chain is built from TRBV9 and TRBJ2-3, with D uncertain. Germline CDR1 and CDR2: SGDLS and YYNGEE. This CDR3 is 14 amino acids long. Trimming removed 3 bases at V and 2 bases at J, with 10 bases between. The chain's CDR3 is CASSASPNTDTQYF. The CDR3 nucleotides read TGTGCCAGCAGCGCGTCCCCAAACACAGATACGCAGTATTTT. The complete variable domain, with remaining parts taken from reference TRBV9 and TRBJ2-3, reads DSGVTQTPKHLITATGQRVTLRCSPRSGDLSVYWYQQSLDQGLQFLIQYYNGEERAKGNILERFSAQQFPDLHSELNLSSLELGDSALYFCASSASPNTDTQYFGPGTRLTVL.

The chain has TRBV20-1 and TRBJ2-2, with unresolved D. CDR3 size: 13 residues. Trimming left V 1 base short and J 4 bases short, with 7 bases between. Germline values: CDR1 DFQATT, CDR2 SNEGSKA (reference sequence). The CDR3, as DNA: TGCAGTGCTAGAGGCACCACCACCGGGGAGCTGTTTTTT. Protein sequence: CSARGTTTGELFF.

This clonotype was recorded many times. V and J are TRBV5-6 and TRBJ2-7, with D perhaps matching TRBD2 (7 bases). V gave up 2 bases and J gave up 5 bases, with 11 bases separating them. The CDR3 has 13 amino acids. CDR1 is SGHDT and CDR2 is YYEEEE in the germline V gene. CDR3 sequence (DNA): TGTGCCAGCAGCTTCCCGGGGGGCGACGAGCAGTACTTC. Protein sequence: CASSFPGGDEQYF. Variable domain in full (rest from reference TRBV5-6 and TRBJ2-7): DAGVTQSPTHLIKTRGQQVTLRCSPKSGHDTVSWYQQALGQGPQFIFQYYEEEERQRGNFPDRFSGHQFPNYSSELNVNALLLGDSALYLCASSFPGGDEQYFGPGTRLTVT.

This clonotype has a handful of counts. V gene TRBV14 combines with J gene TRBJ1-5; no definite D call. The V and J ends lost 4 bases and 5 bases respectively, with 9 bases between them. The germline V gene encodes CDR1 SGHDN and CDR2 FVKESK. The CDR3 covers 13 residues. This CDR3 reads CASSPDGDQPQHF. CDR3 DNA: TGTGCCAGCAGCCCAGACGGCGATCAGCCCCAGCATTTT.

In this sample, this clonotype turned up many times. The gene calls are TRBV18 and TRBJ1-1, with D tentatively TRBD1 (5 bases). The ends were cut back, 0 bases at V and 2 bases at J, with 10 bases in the middle. Germline V CDR1 and CDR2: KGHSH, LQKENI. This CDR3 spans 15 amino acids. The CDR3 loop reads CASSPPGTDNTEAFF. The CDR3 DNA reads as TGTGCCAGCTCACCACCTGGGACGGACAACACTGAAGCTTTCTTT.

This clonotype was observed a single time. The chain combines TRBV12-5 with TRBJ1-4; TRBD1 aligns across 11 bases. Trimming removed 6 bases from V and 8 bases from J; junction bases left unmatched: 5. Germline values: CDR1 LGHNT, CDR2 FRNRAP. This CDR3 spans 14 amino acids. CDR3 nucleotides: TGTGCTAGTGGCAAGGGACAGGGGGACGAAAAACTGTTTTTT. Translating it yields CASGKGQGDEKLFF.

This clonotype has ten or more counts. This chain uses TRBV6-6 with TRBJ2-3; no clear D gene. The CDR3 has 12 residues. V lost 0 bases to trimming and J lost 4 bases, with 2 bases between them. The germline V gene has CDR1 MNHNY and CDR2 SVGAGI (reference sequence). For the CDR3, the DNA is TGTGCCAGCAGTTACTCCTCAGATACGCAGTATTTT. Protein sequence: CASSYSSDTQYF.

In this sample, this clonotype turned up many times. CDR3 DNA sequence: TGTGCCAGTAGTATAGATCTCACCGAGGCCGGTACGCAGTATTTT. This translates into CASSIDLTEAGTQYF. This chain links TRBV19 with TRBJ2-3; D uncertain. The V end lost 0 bases, the J end lost 8 bases, and 15 bases lay between the germline ends. Germline CDR1 reads LNHDA; CDR2 reads SQIVND (reference sequence). This CDR3 is 15 amino acids long.

This clonotype was observed a few times. The CDR3 spells CASSRQASEAFF. The CDR3 region has the DNA TGTGCCAGTTCCAGACAGGCCTCTGAAGCTTTCTTT. V gene TRBV18 combines with J gene TRBJ1-1; maybe TRBD1 (6 bases). The CDR3 is 12 residues long. Germline-derived CDR1 and CDR2 are KGHSH and LQKENI. Trimming shortened V by 9 bases and J by 6 bases, and 14 bases separated the two germline ends.

This clonotype was recorded many times. This chain uses TRBV12-3 or TRBV12-4 with TRBJ2-3, with 10 bases fitting TRBD2. After removal of 6 bases from V and 6 bases from J, the junction contained 9 bases not matched to a gene. This CDR3 has 15 amino acids. The DNA of the CDR3 is TGTGCCAGCAGAGCCCGGAGTAGCGGGGGGGATACGCAGTATTTT. Protein sequence: CASRARSSGGDTQYF.

This clonotype was seen at least ten times. The rearrangement uses TRBV7-2 and TRBJ2-3; possible D gene TRBD2, 6 bases. This CDR3 region has 16 residues. The V end was cut by 1 base, the J end by 0 bases, with 11 bases between. Germline values: CDR1 SGHTA, CDR2 FQGNSA. CDR3 protein: CASSLVRLASTDTQYF. The CDR3 nucleotides are TGTGCCAGCAGCTTAGTGCGTCTAGCGAGCACAGATACGCAGTATTTT.

The chain is built from TRBV5-1 and TRBJ1-6; 8 positions agree with TRBD1. Germline loops: CDR1 SGHRS, CDR2 YFSETQ. CDR3 length equals 15 residues. The J segment lost 6 bases and the V segment lost 5 bases, leaving 7 bases of the junction unmatched. CDR3 in amino acids: CASRGRQGANSPLHF. In nucleotides, the CDR3 is TGCGCCAGCAGAGGGAGGCAGGGGGCTAATTCACCCCTCCACTTT.

This clonotype was picked up many times. V gene TRBV9 combines with J gene TRBJ2-7, with D hard to call. Germline CDR1 SGDLS, CDR2 YYNGEE. The CDR3 runs 14 residues. Trimming left V 4 bases short and J 2 bases short, with 13 bases between. The CDR3 coding sequence is TGTGCCAGCAGCAGGCAAGCGTCAGCCTACGAGCAGTACTTC. It encodes CASSRQASAYEQYF.

This clonotype was picked up many times. The chain joins TRBV29-1 to TRBJ1-3; D might be TRBD1 (6 bases). This CDR3 comprises 14 residues. Trimming left V 2 bases short and J 2 bases short, with 10 bases between. From germline, CDR1 is SQVTM and CDR2 ANQGSEA. The CDR3 DNA reads TGCAGCGTTGAACCGGACAGCGCTGGAAACACCATATATTTT. This gives the protein CSVEPDSAGNTIYF.

The chain couples TRBV2 to TRBJ1-1; D is unresolved. With 7 bases removed from V and 1 base from J, the gap between germline ends came to 4 bases. The CDR3 totals 11 residues. The germline V gene encodes CDR1 SNHLY and CDR2 FYNNEI. The CDR3 is CASKGNTEAFF. In nucleotides, the CDR3 is TGTGCCAGCAAGGGGAACACTGAAGCTTTCTTT.

Within the sample, this clonotype is medium-sized. This rearrangement joins TRBV5-4 to TRBJ1-2; weak D call: TRBD1 (5 bases). The CDR3 has 15 residues. Trimming took off 0 bases at V and 1 base at J, with 10 bases between the two ends. Germline assignment: CDR1 SGHNT and CDR2 YYREEE (reference sequence). Here the CDR3 DNA reads TGTGCCAGCAGCTTGGTGGGCAGGGATAACTATGGCTACACCTTC. This encodes CASSLVGRDNYGYTF. Supplemented by reference TRBV5-4 and TRBJ1-2, the full variable domain reads ETGVTQSPTHLIKTRGQQVTLRCSSQSGHNTVSWYQQALGQGPQFIFQYYREEENGRGNFPPRFSGLQFPNYSSELNVNALELDDSALYLCASSLVGRDNYGYTFGSGTRLTVV.

V is TRBV12-3 or TRBV12-4 and J is TRBJ1-2, with D hard to call. The CDR3 extends over 15 amino acids. V was clipped by 3 bases and J by 8 bases, with 19 bases between them. The DNA of the CDR3 is TGTGCCAGCAGTTTTAGAATGGCGGGGTTGCTGGGCTACACCTTC. It encodes CASSFRMAGLLGYTF.

This clonotype appeared many times. This chain joins TRBV5-5 and TRBJ1-2; 7 bases fit TRBD1. From germline, CDR1 is SGHKS and CDR2 YYEKEE (reference sequence). The junction had 11 bases not matched to a gene; V was cut back by 4 bases and J by 8 bases. The CDR3 spans 14 residues. The CDR3 loop reads CASSLLGQESGYTF. CDR3 bases: TGTGCCAGCAGCCTTCTAGGACAGGAGAGCGGCTACACCTTC.

This clonotype was detected ten times or more. This sequence joins TRBV3-1 and TRBJ2-2; the D is unclear. Trimming shortened V by 6 bases and J by 2 bases, and 13 bases separated the two germline ends. The CDR3 has 15 residues. Germline V gives CDR1 LGHDT, CDR2 YNNKEL (reference sequence). The CDR3 DNA is TGTGCCAGCAGACGGCGGACGGACAACACCGGGGAGCTGTTTTTT. This encodes CASRRRTDNTGELFF.

This clonotype was found many times. V usage is TRBV6-5 and J usage is TRBJ1-1; no clear D. Germline loops: CDR1 MNHEY, CDR2 SVGAGI. V was trimmed by 5 bases and J by 1 base, leaving 11 bases between them. This CDR3 comprises 14 residues. The DNA of the CDR3 is TGTGCCAGCAGTCGTACCCGGGGGAACACTGAAGCTTTCTTT. Translating gives CASSRTRGNTEAFF.

This clonotype was observed at least ten times. The rearrangement uses TRBV6-6 and TRBJ1-6; TRBD1 is a possible D gene (5 bases). Trimming removed 2 bases at V and 10 bases at J, with 21 bases between. Germline V gives CDR1 MNHNY, CDR2 SVGAGI (reference sequence). There are 17 residues in the CDR3. The CDR3 region has the DNA TGTGCCAGCAGTTACCAAGCGGGACCCACTGGGGACTCACCCCTCCACTTT. This translates into CASSYQAGPTGDSPLHF.